Ten or more counts support the clone carrying this T cell receptor beta chain. The sample is drawn from a study of T cells in Graves' hyperthyroidism and ophthalmopathy. Study information: Peripheral blood was drawn at first diagnosis, prior to all treatment.

Amplified regions were TCR beta CDR3 sequences from RNA transcripts. The study used the HTBI primer set for a first-round RT-PCR of the TCR CDR3. TCRdb analysed the multiplex PCR reads with MiXCR anew, one entry per CDR3 protein. Of some 440,000 distinct CDR3 sequences listed, around a sixth are singletons. The CDR3 sequence is 16 residues long. The germline gives CDR1 SEHNR, CDR2 FQNEAQ (reference sequence). V lost 2 bases to trimming and J lost 5 bases; unmatched junction nucleotides: 10. Based on clinical symptoms, serum thyroxine and TRAb, thyroid ultrasound and orbital computed tomography, diagnoses were reached.

The sample consisted of blood. V and J are TRBV7-9 and TRBJ2-5; 8 bases are a match to TRBD2. The receptor was derived from a woman aged 18-30 years with Graves' hyperthyroidism. CDR3 in amino acids: CASSLLRLALGETQYF. For the CDR3, the DNA is TGTGCCAGCAGCTTATTGCGACTAGCGCTGGGGGAGACCCAGTACTTC.